One sample yielded the 8 T cell receptor beta chains listed below, sequenced in a study of blood T cell repertoires in COVID-19. Here immunoSEQ multiplex PCR was the method, and the copy in TCRdb shows in-frame clones only, minus some. The table has approximately 200,000 clones, roughly 87% seen once. Sequenced sample: PBMCs or T cells enriched from blood (not recorded which). The receptor source for this set is a woman in her thirties who had recovered from COVID-19.

The V and J genes are TRBV11-3 and TRBJ2-1, with 8 bases fitting TRBD2. V shed 0 bases, J shed 5 bases, and the junction held 12 bases outside the gene matches. Germline V gene lookup returns CDR1 SGHNT and CDR2 YENEEA. The CDR3 is 18 residues long. In DNA, the CDR3 is TGTGCCAGCAGCTTAGATGGCCGAAAACGGGGGGGGAACAATGAGCAGTTCTTC. It codes for CASSLDGRKRGGNNEQFF.

The chain uses TRBV3-1 (or the pseudogene TRBV3-2) and TRBJ1-1; 9 bases map to TRBD1. With 4 bases clipped from V and 6 bases from J, the junction kept 6 bases outside the gene matches. CDR1 LGHDT and CDR2 YNNKEL come from the germline V gene (reference sequence). CDR3 length: 14 residues. CDR3 sequence reads: CASSPRDRDSEAFF. In DNA, the CDR3 is TGTGCCAGCAGCCCCCGGGACAGGGACTCTGAAGCTTTCTTT.

The V gene is TRBV4-3, the J gene TRBJ2-1; a possible D gene is TRBD1 (5 bases). The germline gives CDR1 LGHNA, CDR2 YSLEER. The CDR3 spans 15 residues. Trimming removed 4 bases from V and 1 base from J, with 11 bases in between. CDR3 loop: CASSLTATSYNEQFF. In nucleotides, the CDR3 is TGCGCCAGCAGCCTGACAGCTACGTCCTACAATGAGCAGTTCTTC.

This chain uses TRBV6-5 with TRBJ2-5; TRBD1 matches 7 bases. After removal of 2 bases from V and 6 bases from J, the junction contained 6 bases not matched to a gene. Per germline, CDR1 MNHEY and CDR2 SVGAGI. CDR3 length: 14 residues. Here the CDR3 reads CASSYRTGLKTQYF. DNA for the CDR3: TGTGCCAGCAGTTACCGGACAGGATTAAAGACCCAGTACTTC.

The chain uses TRBV25-1 and TRBJ1-2; D might be TRBD1 (6 bases). Germline CDR1 MGHDK, CDR2 SYGVNS. The V end lost 3 bases, the J end lost 3 bases, and 14 bases lay between the germline ends. The CDR3 runs to 15 residues. Here the CDR3 reads CASSDFPTGYYGYTF. CDR3 nucleotides: TGTGCCAGCAGTGACTTCCCGACAGGATACTATGGCTACACCTTC.

The V gene is TRBV19, the J gene TRBJ2-1, with TRBD1 identical over 8 bases. The V segment lost 5 bases and the J segment 10 bases; nucleotides outside the gene matches: 7. CDR3 length: 13 amino acids. Germline CDR1 and CDR2: LNHDA and SQIVND (reference sequence). CDR3 residues: CASSFGQGGEQFF. DNA of the CDR3: TGTGCCAGTAGTTTCGGACAGGGAGGCGAGCAGTTCTTC.

The CDR3 here is CASSFPGQGTNTQYF. The CDR3 DNA is TGTGCCAGCAGCTTCCCGGGCCAGGGCACAAATACGCAGTATTTT. The J gene is TRBJ2-3, the V gene TRBV21-1; whether TRBD1, the table's D call, matches the DNA was not checked. TRBV21-1 is a pseudogene segment. CDR3 size: 15 residues.

The chain has TRBV15 and TRBJ2-7; maybe TRBD1 (5 bases). Trimming shortened V by 0 bases and J by 3 bases, and 12 bases separated the two germline ends. CDR3 length: 15 residues. Germline loops: CDR1 LNHNV, CDR2 YYDKDF (reference sequence). CDR3 nucleotide sequence: TGTGCCACCAGCAGAGATAGGGGTTCGGGCTACGAGCAGTACTTC. This encodes CATSRDRGSGYEQYF. Combining the CDR3 with reference TRBV15 and TRBJ2-7 gives the whole variable domain DAMVIQNPRYQVTQFGKPVTLSCSQTLNHNVMYWYQQKSSQAPKLLFHYYDKDFNNEADTPDNFQSRRPNTSFCFLDIRSPGLGDTAMYLCATSRDRGSGYEQYFGPGTRLTVT.